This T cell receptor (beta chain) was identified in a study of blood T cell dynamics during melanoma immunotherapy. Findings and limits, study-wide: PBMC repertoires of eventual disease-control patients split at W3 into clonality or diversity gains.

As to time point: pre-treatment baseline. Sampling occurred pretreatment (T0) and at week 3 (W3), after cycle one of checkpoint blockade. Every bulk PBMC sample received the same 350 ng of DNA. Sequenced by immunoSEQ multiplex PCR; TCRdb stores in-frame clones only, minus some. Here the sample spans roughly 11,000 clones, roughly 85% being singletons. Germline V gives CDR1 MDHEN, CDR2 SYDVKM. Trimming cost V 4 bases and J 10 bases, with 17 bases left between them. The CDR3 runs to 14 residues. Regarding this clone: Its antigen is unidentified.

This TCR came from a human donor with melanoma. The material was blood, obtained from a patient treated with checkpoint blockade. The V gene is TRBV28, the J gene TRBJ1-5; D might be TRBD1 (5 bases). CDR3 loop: CASSSFGTLSPQHF. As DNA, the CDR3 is TGTGCCAGCAGTTCATTCGGGACTCTCAGCCCCCAGCATTTT.